This T cell receptor (beta chain) is from a study of shared clonotypes between healthy human individuals. This clone came up once. Germline-derived CDR1 and CDR2 are SQVTM and ANQGSEA. The CDR3 spans 13 residues. Deletions cut 8 bases from V and 8 bases from J, with 18 bases between. Here immunoSEQ multiplex PCR was the method, and the copy in TCRdb shows in-frame clones only, minus some. The sample shows millions of clones, around nine tenths of them seen only once. The TCR sequence derives from a man between 18 and 35 years old in good health. This chain joins TRBV29-1 and TRBJ1-4; D is undetermined. Sequencing input: naive CD4+ T cells sorted from blood. The subset here: CD45RA+ positively selected. CDR3 sequence reads: CSSAYAGNEKLFF. The CDR3 DNA reads TGCAGCTCTGCCTACGCGGGGAACGAAAAACTGTTTTTT.